These T cell receptor beta chains were read from a single sample in a study of PD-1 blockade in classical Hodgkin lymphoma. Sequenced by immunoSEQ multiplex PCR; TCRdb stores in-frame clones only, minus some. The data show 57,000 or so clones, 70% to 90% seen once. Sequencing was performed on peripheral blood mononuclear cells (PBMCs), taken before the fourth cycle of nivolumab. Every receptor here comes from a human donor with classical Hodgkin lymphoma. Each CDR3 is given with its conserved first and last residue. Each record gives: D gene, V gene, J gene, clone size, CDR3 DNA, CDR3 protein. The D gene is left open where the match is weak. Size tells how often a clone was seen (once, few, many) or the class of an expanded clone, and some rows leave it out.

d_gene: TRBD2; v_gene: TRBV6-5; j_gene: TRBJ2-5; abundance: .; CDR3nt: TGTGCCAGCAGTTACTTGGCGGGAGTACAAGAGACCCAGTACTTC; CDR3aa: CASSYLAGVQETQYF
d_gene: TRBD2; v_gene: TRBV11-2; j_gene: TRBJ2-1; abundance: .; CDR3nt: TGTGCCAGCAGCTTAGTCCCCCGGGGGGGGAGGAATGAGCAGTTCTTC; CDR3aa: CASSLVPRGGRNEQFF
d_gene: TRBD1; v_gene: TRBV5-4; j_gene: TRBJ2-3; abundance: .; CDR3nt: TGTGCCAGCAGCTTGGGGGGGACAGGGGGAGATACGCAGTATTTT; CDR3aa: CASSLGGTGGDTQYF
d_gene: TRBD1; v_gene: TRBV5-5; j_gene: TRBJ1-1; abundance: .; CDR3nt: TGTGCCAGCAGCAGGACAGGGATGAACACTGAAGCTTTCTTT; CDR3aa: CASSRTGMNTEAFF
d_gene: TRBD1; v_gene: TRBV7-8; j_gene: TRBJ1-1; abundance: .; CDR3nt: TGTGCCAGCAGCTGGGGGGACAGGGCCCTTGCCGAAGCTTTCTTT; CDR3aa: CASSWGDRALAEAFF
d_gene: .; v_gene: TRBV27; j_gene: TRBJ1-5; abundance: few; CDR3nt: TGTGCCAGCAGCGTCGACAGAAGACTAAATCAGCCCCAGCATTTT; CDR3aa: CASSVDRRLNQPQHF
d_gene: .; v_gene: TRBV7-9; j_gene: TRBJ1-5; abundance: .; CDR3nt: TGTGCCAGCAGCCTCCCGGGGGAGCAGCCCCAGCATTTT; CDR3aa: CASSLPGEQPQHF
d_gene: .; v_gene: TRBV6-1; j_gene: TRBJ2-5; abundance: .; CDR3nt: TGTGCCAGCAGTGAATTGAGGGGCAGGGGCAGGGACCAGTACTTC; CDR3aa: CASSELRGRGRDQYF
d_gene: .; v_gene: TRBV6-1; j_gene: TRBJ1-5; abundance: .; CDR3nt: TGTGCCAGCAGTGAGTCGGGTACAGTTAATCAGCCCCAGCATTTT; CDR3aa: CASSESGTVNQPQHF
d_gene: .; v_gene: TRBV10-1; j_gene: TRBJ2-2; abundance: .; CDR3nt: TGCGCCAGCAGTGATCCTGGGACATCGAACACCGGGGAGCTGTTTTTT; CDR3aa: CASSDPGTSNTGELFF
d_gene: .; v_gene: TRBV5-1; j_gene: TRBJ2-7; abundance: .; CDR3nt: TGCGCCAGCAGCTATGAAGGGATTCCCTACGAGCAGTACTTC; CDR3aa: CASSYEGIPYEQYF
d_gene: .; v_gene: TRBV2; j_gene: TRBJ2-5; abundance: .; CDR3nt: TGTGCCAGCAGTGATGTATTAGGTTCCCAAGAGACCCAGTACTTC; CDR3aa: CASSDVLGSQETQYF
d_gene: TRBD2; v_gene: TRBV29-1; j_gene: TRBJ2-1; abundance: few; CDR3nt: TGCAGCGTGGCGACAGCGGGATACAATGAGCAGTTCTTC; CDR3aa: CSVATAGYNEQFF
d_gene: .; v_gene: TRBV6-5; j_gene: TRBJ2-3; abundance: .; CDR3nt: TGTGCCAGCAGTGGCCTTGGGGTAGATCGGTATACGCAGTATTTT; CDR3aa: CASSGLGVDRYTQYF
d_gene: .; v_gene: TRBV6-6; j_gene: TRBJ1-5; abundance: once; CDR3nt: TGTGCCAGCAGTTACGGGCAGGAGAGCAATCAGCCCCAGCATTTT; CDR3aa: CASSYGQESNQPQHF
d_gene: .; v_gene: TRBV30; j_gene: TRBJ1-5; abundance: .; CDR3nt: TGTGCCTGGAGTGTGGGGGTCAATCAGCCCCAGCATTTT; CDR3aa: CAWSVGVNQPQHF
d_gene: .; v_gene: TRBV5-1; j_gene: TRBJ2-3; abundance: .; CDR3nt: TGCGCCAGCAGCTTGATAGGACTTCGCGGAGATACGCAGTATTTT; CDR3aa: CASSLIGLRGDTQYF
d_gene: .; v_gene: TRBV7-9; j_gene: TRBJ2-7; abundance: .; CDR3nt: TGTGCCAGCAGCTTAGCTAGTCCACAGGGTTGGGCCTACGAGCAGTACTTC; CDR3aa: CASSLASPQGWAYEQYF
d_gene: TRBD2; v_gene: TRBV5-1; j_gene: TRBJ2-7; abundance: .; CDR3nt: TGCGCCAGCAGCCCGGGGGGGAGCTCCTACGAGCAGTACTTC; CDR3aa: CASSPGGSSYEQYF
d_gene: .; v_gene: TRBV7-9; j_gene: TRBJ2-4; abundance: .; CDR3nt: TGTGCCAGCAGCGTGGCAGGGGCGCAGGACATTCAGTACTTC; CDR3aa: CASSVAGAQDIQYF
d_gene: TRBD1; v_gene: TRBV6-4; j_gene: TRBJ1-1; abundance: .; CDR3nt: TGTGCCAGCACCCCTCGGGGGGGACAGGGGTCTACTGAAGCTTTCTTT; CDR3aa: CASTPRGGQGSTEAFF
d_gene: .; v_gene: TRBV9; j_gene: TRBJ1-2; abundance: .; CDR3nt: TGTGCCAGCAGCGCCGTAGCCCAGGGCGGCTACACCTTC; CDR3aa: CASSAVAQGGYTF
d_gene: .; v_gene: TRBV2; j_gene: TRBJ2-5; abundance: .; CDR3nt: TGTGCCAGCAGTGGTTCTCTTCAAGAGACCCAGTACTTC; CDR3aa: CASSGSLQETQYF
d_gene: .; v_gene: TRBV11-2; j_gene: TRBJ2-5; abundance: .; CDR3nt: TGTGCCAGCAGCTTGGGGGGCGAGAAGGAGACCCAGTACTTC; CDR3aa: CASSLGGEKETQYF
d_gene: TRBD1; v_gene: TRBV7-9; j_gene: TRBJ1-3; abundance: .; CDR3nt: TGTGCCAGCAGCGCCGGGACAGGGGGAGACACCATATATTTT; CDR3aa: CASSAGTGGDTIYF
d_gene: TRBD1; v_gene: TRBV6-5; j_gene: TRBJ2-5; abundance: .; CDR3nt: TGTGCCAGCAGAACGACAGGGGGCCTCCAAGAGACCCAGTACTTC; CDR3aa: CASRTTGGLQETQYF
d_gene: TRBD1; v_gene: TRBV5-1; j_gene: TRBJ2-3; abundance: .; CDR3nt: TGCGCCAGCAGGGCGACAGGGATCGAACCAGATACGCAGTATTTT; CDR3aa: CASRATGIEPDTQYF
d_gene: TRBD1; v_gene: TRBV18; j_gene: TRBJ1-1; abundance: .; CDR3nt: TGTGCCAGCTCACCAGGGCCAGGGGGGAACACTGAAGCTTTCTTT; CDR3aa: CASSPGPGGNTEAFF
d_gene: .; v_gene: TRBV14; j_gene: TRBJ1-1; abundance: .; CDR3nt: TGTGCCAGCAGCCAATGGAAGGCGAACACTGAAGCTTTCTTT; CDR3aa: CASSQWKANTEAFF
d_gene: TRBD2; v_gene: TRBV5-4; j_gene: TRBJ2-3; abundance: .; CDR3nt: TGTGCCAGCAGCTCAGGCCCTTACGGGGGGGCAGGGTCAGATACGCAGTATTTT; CDR3aa: CASSSGPYGGAGSDTQYF
d_gene: .; v_gene: TRBV7-6; j_gene: TRBJ2-3; abundance: .; CDR3nt: TGTGCCAGCAGCCCGCCCTCTATCACAGATACGCAGTATTTT; CDR3aa: CASSPPSITDTQYF
d_gene: .; v_gene: TRBV6-4; j_gene: TRBJ1-2; abundance: .; CDR3nt: TGTGCCAGCAGTGACTGGGCGGGGAGCTATGGCTACACCTTC; CDR3aa: CASSDWAGSYGYTF
d_gene: .; v_gene: TRBV2; j_gene: TRBJ1-2; abundance: .; CDR3nt: TGTGCCAGCTTGGTAGGGGGGGGACGCTATGGCTACACCTTC; CDR3aa: CASLVGGGRYGYTF
d_gene: .; v_gene: TRBV4-1; j_gene: TRBJ1-4; abundance: .; CDR3nt: TGCGCCAGCAGCCAACTCTCCGCTGCAACTAATGAAAAACTGTTTTTT; CDR3aa: CASSQLSAATNEKLFF
d_gene: TRBD1; v_gene: TRBV30; j_gene: TRBJ1-4; abundance: .; CDR3nt: TGTGCCTTTCTCCGGGACAGGGGGAGCGGTGAAAAACTGTTTTTT; CDR3aa: CAFLRDRGSGEKLFF
d_gene: TRBD1; v_gene: TRBV5-6; j_gene: TRBJ1-2; abundance: once; CDR3nt: TGTGCCAGCAGCCCCGGGACAGGGAACAACTATGGCTACACCTTC; CDR3aa: CASSPGTGNNYGYTF
d_gene: .; v_gene: TRBV5-1; j_gene: TRBJ2-2; abundance: .; CDR3nt: TGCGCCAGCAGCTTGACCGGGACGGGGAACACCGGGGAGCTGTTTTTT; CDR3aa: CASSLTGTGNTGELFF
d_gene: TRBD1; v_gene: TRBV6-5; j_gene: TRBJ1-1; abundance: .; CDR3nt: TGTGCCAGCAGTTATTCCGGGACAGATAACACTGAAGCTTTCTTT; CDR3aa: CASSYSGTDNTEAFF
d_gene: .; v_gene: TRBV5-1; j_gene: TRBJ1-4; abundance: .; CDR3nt: TGCGCCAGCAGCTTGACGGGACATACTGAAAAACTGTTTTTT; CDR3aa: CASSLTGHTEKLFF
d_gene: .; v_gene: TRBV5-1; j_gene: TRBJ1-2; abundance: .; CDR3nt: TGCGCCAGCAGCGACCCAGGGTCGGATGGCTACACCTTC; CDR3aa: CASSDPGSDGYTF
d_gene: TRBD1; v_gene: TRBV5-6; j_gene: TRBJ1-3; abundance: few; CDR3nt: TGTGCCAGCAGCGGGACAGGTGCGGCTGGAAACACCATATATTTT; CDR3aa: CASSGTGAAGNTIYF
d_gene: .; v_gene: TRBV5-1; j_gene: TRBJ1-1; abundance: .; CDR3nt: TGCGCCAGCAGCGCCGGGGCCCAGGGCACTGAAGCTTTCTTT; CDR3aa: CASSAGAQGTEAFF
d_gene: .; v_gene: TRBV7-2; j_gene: TRBJ1-2; abundance: .; CDR3nt: TGTGCCAGCAGCTTAGATGCAGGCCAGGGGACCCTGTATGGCTACACCTTC; CDR3aa: CASSLDAGQGTLYGYTF
d_gene: .; v_gene: TRBV28; j_gene: TRBJ2-3; abundance: once; CDR3nt: TGTGCCAGCAGAATAGGTCAGGGGGGCCGGGGCACAGATACGCAGTATTTT; CDR3aa: CASRIGQGGRGTDTQYF
d_gene: TRBD1; v_gene: TRBV5-1; j_gene: TRBJ2-7; abundance: .; CDR3nt: TGCGCCAGCAGGTCCGGGACAGTTTCCTACGAGCAGTACTTC; CDR3aa: CASRSGTVSYEQYF
d_gene: .; v_gene: TRBV2; j_gene: TRBJ2-1; abundance: .; CDR3nt: TGTGCCAGCCAATTCAATGAGCAGTTCTTC; CDR3aa: CASQFNEQFF
d_gene: .; v_gene: TRBV4-1; j_gene: TRBJ2-7; abundance: .; CDR3nt: TGCGCCAGCAGCCAAGATCCTCAGAGTTACGAGCAGTACTTC; CDR3aa: CASSQDPQSYEQYF
d_gene: TRBD1; v_gene: TRBV2; j_gene: TRBJ1-2; abundance: .; CDR3nt: TGTGCCAGCAGTGCGTTACTGTCGGGACAGGCCGGCTACACCTTC; CDR3aa: CASSALLSGQAGYTF
d_gene: .; v_gene: TRBV19; j_gene: TRBJ2-3; abundance: .; CDR3nt: TGTGCCAGTAGTATAGGGGACTTATTGACAGATACGCAGTATTTT; CDR3aa: CASSIGDLLTDTQYF
d_gene: TRBD1; v_gene: TRBV5-1; j_gene: TRBJ2-2; abundance: .; CDR3nt: TGCGCCAGCATCTCCGGGACAGGATTCCCGAACACCGGGGAGCTGTTTTTT; CDR3aa: CASISGTGFPNTGELFF
d_gene: .; v_gene: TRBV18; j_gene: TRBJ2-6; abundance: .; CDR3nt: TGTGCCAGCTCACCGTTGAACTCGGGGGCCAACGTCCTGACTTTC; CDR3aa: CASSPLNSGANVLTF
d_gene: .; v_gene: TRBV5-1; j_gene: TRBJ1-2; abundance: once; CDR3nt: TGCGCCAGCAGCCTCACAGGCTTCGGAGGCTACACCTTC; CDR3aa: CASSLTGFGGYTF
d_gene: .; v_gene: TRBV30; j_gene: TRBJ1-1; abundance: .; CDR3nt: TGTGCCTGGAGTCCGCCCGGGGAGAACACTGAAGCTTTCTTT; CDR3aa: CAWSPPGENTEAFF
d_gene: .; v_gene: TRBV5-4; j_gene: TRBJ2-4; abundance: .; CDR3nt: TGTGCCAGCAGCTTGGCAGGGGACGATTCCAAAAACATTCAGTACTTC; CDR3aa: CASSLAGDDSKNIQYF
d_gene: TRBD1; v_gene: TRBV5-1; j_gene: TRBJ2-2; abundance: .; CDR3nt: TGCGCCAGCAGCTTTAGGACAGGTGAGGCCGCCGGGGAGCTGTTTTTT; CDR3aa: CASSFRTGEAAGELFF